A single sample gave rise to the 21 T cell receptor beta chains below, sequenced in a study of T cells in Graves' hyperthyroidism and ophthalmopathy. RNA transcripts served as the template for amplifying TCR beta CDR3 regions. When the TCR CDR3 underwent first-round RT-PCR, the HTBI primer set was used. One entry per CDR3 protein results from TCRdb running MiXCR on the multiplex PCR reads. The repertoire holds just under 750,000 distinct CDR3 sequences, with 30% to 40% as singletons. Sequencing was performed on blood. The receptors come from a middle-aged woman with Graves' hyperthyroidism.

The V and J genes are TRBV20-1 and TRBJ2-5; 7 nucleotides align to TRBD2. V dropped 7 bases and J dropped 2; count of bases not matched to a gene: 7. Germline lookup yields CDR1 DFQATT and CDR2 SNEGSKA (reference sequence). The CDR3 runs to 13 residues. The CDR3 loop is CSGVRGVQETQYF. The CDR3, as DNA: TGCAGTGGGGTCCGGGGGGTTCAAGAGACCCAGTACTTC.

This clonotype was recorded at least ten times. The CDR3 sequence: CASSPLGTGQPQHF. The CDR3 DNA reads TGTGCCAGCTCGCCGTTAGGGACGGGTCAGCCCCAGCATTTT. The chain employs TRBV2 and TRBJ1-5; a possible D gene is TRBD1 (5 bases). This CDR3 has 14 amino acids. Germline loops: CDR1 SNHLY, CDR2 FYNNEI. Trimming pared 8 bases from V and 6 bases from J, leaving 17 bases between.

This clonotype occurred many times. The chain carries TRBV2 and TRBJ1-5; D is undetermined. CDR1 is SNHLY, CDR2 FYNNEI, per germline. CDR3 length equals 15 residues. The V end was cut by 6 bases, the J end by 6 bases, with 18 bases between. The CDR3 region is CASSANSYRGQPQHF. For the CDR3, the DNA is TGTGCCAGCAGCGCTAATTCGTACCGGGGTCAGCCCCAGCATTTT. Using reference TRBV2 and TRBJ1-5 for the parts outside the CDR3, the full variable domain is EPEVTQTPSHQVTQMGQEVILRCVPISNHLYFYWYRQILGQKVEFLVSFYNNEISEKSEIFDDQFSVERPDGSNFTLKIRSTKLEDSAMYFCASSANSYRGQPQHFGDGTRLSIL.

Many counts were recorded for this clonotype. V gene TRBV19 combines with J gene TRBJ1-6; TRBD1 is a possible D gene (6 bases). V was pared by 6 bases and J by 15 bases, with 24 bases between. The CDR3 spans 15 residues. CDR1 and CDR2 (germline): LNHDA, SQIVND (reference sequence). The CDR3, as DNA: TGTGCCAGTAGAGAATCCGGGACACCGTCCGAGGGCCTCCACTTT. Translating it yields CASRESGTPSEGLHF.

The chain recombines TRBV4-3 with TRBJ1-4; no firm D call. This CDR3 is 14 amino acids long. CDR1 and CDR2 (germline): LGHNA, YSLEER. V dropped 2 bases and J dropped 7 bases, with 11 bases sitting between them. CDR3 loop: CASSQIPNVEKLFF. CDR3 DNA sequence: TGCGCCAGCAGCCAAATTCCTAATGTTGAAAAACTGTTTTTT.

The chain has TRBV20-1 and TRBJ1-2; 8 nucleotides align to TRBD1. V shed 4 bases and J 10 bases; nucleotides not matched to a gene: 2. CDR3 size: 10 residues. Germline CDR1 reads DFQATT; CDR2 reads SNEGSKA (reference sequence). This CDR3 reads CSAMDRVYTF. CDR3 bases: TGCAGTGCTATGGACAGGGTCTACACCTTC.

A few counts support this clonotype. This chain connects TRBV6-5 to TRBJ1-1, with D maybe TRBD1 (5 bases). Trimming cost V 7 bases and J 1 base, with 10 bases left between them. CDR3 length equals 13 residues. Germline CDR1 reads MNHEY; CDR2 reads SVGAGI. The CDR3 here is CASKSDRNTEAFF. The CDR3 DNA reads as TGTGCCAGCAAGAGCGACAGGAACACTGAAGCTTTCTTT.

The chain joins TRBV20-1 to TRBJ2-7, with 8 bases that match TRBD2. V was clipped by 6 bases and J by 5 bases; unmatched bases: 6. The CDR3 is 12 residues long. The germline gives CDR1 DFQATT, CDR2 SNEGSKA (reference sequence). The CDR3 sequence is CSAISGGHEQYF. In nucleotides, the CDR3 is TGCAGTGCCATAAGCGGGGGCCACGAGCAGTACTTC.

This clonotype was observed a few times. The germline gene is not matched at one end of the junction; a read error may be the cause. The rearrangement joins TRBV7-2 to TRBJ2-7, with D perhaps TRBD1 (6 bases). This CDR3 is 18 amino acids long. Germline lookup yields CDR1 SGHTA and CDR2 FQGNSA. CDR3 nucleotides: TGCGCCAGCAGCCAAGGAGAAGGGGGAAAGAGAAGGGGTTACGAGCAGTACTTC. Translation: CASSQGEGGKRRGYEQYF.

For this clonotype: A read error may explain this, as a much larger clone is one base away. CDR3 DNA sequence: TGTGCCATCAGTGAGAACAGGGGCAGCTATGGCTACACCTTC. It specifies CAISENRGSYGYTF. The genes are TRBV10-3 and TRBJ1-2, with 7 bases that match TRBD1. J lost 4 bases, V lost 2 bases, and 4 bases had no gene match. The CDR3 is made up of 14 amino acids. CDR1 ENHRY and CDR2 SYGVKD come from the germline V gene.

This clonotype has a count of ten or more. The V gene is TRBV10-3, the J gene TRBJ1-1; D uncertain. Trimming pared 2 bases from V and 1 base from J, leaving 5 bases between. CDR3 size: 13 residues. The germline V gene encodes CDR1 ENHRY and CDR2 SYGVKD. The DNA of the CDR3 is TGTGCCATCAGTGAGCGGGGGAACACTGAAGCTTTCTTT. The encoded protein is CAISERGNTEAFF.

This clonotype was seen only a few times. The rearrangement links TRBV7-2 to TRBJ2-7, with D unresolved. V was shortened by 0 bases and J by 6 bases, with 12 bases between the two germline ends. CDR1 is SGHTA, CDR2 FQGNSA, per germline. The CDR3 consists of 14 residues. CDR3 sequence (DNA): TGTGCCAGCAGCTTAGCGGGTGCGTCCCCCGAGCAGTACTTC. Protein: CASSLAGASPEQYF.

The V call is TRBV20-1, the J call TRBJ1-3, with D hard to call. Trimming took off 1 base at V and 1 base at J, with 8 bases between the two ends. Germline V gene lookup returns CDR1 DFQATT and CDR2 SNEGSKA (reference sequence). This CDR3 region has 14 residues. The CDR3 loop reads CSARGPESGNTIYF. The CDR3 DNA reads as TGCAGTGCTAGAGGACCCGAATCTGGAAACACCATATATTTT.

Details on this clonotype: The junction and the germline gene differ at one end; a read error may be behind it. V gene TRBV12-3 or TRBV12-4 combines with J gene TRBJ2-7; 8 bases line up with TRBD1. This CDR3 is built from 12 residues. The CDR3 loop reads CASSQTGAEQHF. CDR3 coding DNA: TGTGCCAGCAGTCAGACAGGGGCCGAGCAGCACTTC.

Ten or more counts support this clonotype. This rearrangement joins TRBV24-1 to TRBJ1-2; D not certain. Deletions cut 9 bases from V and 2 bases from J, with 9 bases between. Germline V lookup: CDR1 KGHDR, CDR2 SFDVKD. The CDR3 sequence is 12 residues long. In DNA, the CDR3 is TGTGCCACCTGGGGAGCCAACTATGGCTACACCTTC. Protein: CATWGANYGYTF.

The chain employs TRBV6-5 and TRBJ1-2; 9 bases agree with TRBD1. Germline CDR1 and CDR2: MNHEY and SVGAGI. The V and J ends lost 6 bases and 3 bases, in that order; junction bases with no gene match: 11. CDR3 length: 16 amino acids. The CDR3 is CASSPITGGGYYGYTF. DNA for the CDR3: TGTGCCAGCAGCCCAATAACAGGGGGCGGCTACTATGGCTACACCTTC.

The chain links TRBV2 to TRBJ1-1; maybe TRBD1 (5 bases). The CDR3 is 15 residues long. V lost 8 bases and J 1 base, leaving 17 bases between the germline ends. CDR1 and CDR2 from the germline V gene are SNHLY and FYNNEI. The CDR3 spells CASSPLGTENTEAFF. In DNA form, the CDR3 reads TGTGCCAGCTCGCCACTCGGGACGGAGAACACTGAAGCTTTCTTT.

CDR3 protein: CASSLGGQVHSGNTIYF. CDR3 nucleotide sequence: TGTGCCAGCAGCTTAGGGGGACAGGTCCACTCTGGAAACACCATATATTTT. The chain joins TRBV11-2 to TRBJ1-3, with TRBD1 matching 8 bases. Germline lookup yields CDR1 SGHAT and CDR2 FQNNGV. This CDR3 spans 17 amino acids. J was trimmed by 0 bases and V by 1 base; bases with no gene match: 5.

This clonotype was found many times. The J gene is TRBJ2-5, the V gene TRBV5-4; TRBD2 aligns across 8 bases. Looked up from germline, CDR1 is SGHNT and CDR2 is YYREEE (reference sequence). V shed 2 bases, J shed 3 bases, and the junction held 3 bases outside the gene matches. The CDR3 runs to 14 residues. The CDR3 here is CASSFGGGKETQYF. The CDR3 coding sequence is TGTGCCAGCAGCTTCGGGGGGGGTAAAGAGACCCAGTACTTC.

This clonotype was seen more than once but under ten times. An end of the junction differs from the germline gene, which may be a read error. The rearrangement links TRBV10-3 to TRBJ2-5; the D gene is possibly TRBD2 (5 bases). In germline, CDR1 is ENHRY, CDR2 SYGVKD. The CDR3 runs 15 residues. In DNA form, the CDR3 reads TGTGCCAGCAGTTCCAGGAGGCCCCACCAAGAGACCCAGTACTTC. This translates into CASSSRRPHQETQYF.

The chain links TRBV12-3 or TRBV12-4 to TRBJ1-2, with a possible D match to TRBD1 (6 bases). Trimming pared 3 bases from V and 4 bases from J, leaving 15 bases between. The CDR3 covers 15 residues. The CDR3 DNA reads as TGTGCCAGCAGTTTTTTGGAGGGGGGGAGCTATGGCTACACCTTC. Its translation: CASSFLEGGSYGYTF.